Listed here is a single T cell receptor beta chain. Its antigen is undetermined. The sample comes from a study of cytomegalovirus exposure and HLA in healthy donors. Sequencing was performed with immunoSEQ multiplex PCR; in TCRdb, only in-frame clones are kept and a portion is missing. The sample includes under 250,000 clones, less than 90% of them seen just once. Germline loops: CDR1 SGHVS, CDR2 FNYEAQ. The CDR3 covers 15 residues. V was clipped by 5 bases and J by 4 bases; unmatched bases: 8. The donors were members of the validation cohort, which comprised 100 to 150 subjects and was separate from the first cohort of roughly 700 subjects. Study conclusions and caveats: According to a later analysis, TCR clusters from the first cohort tended to co-occur in the 120 or so validation repertoires. Through in vitro validation, three CMV-associated chains were shown to be specific for CMV antigens.

The source material was PBMCs. This clonotype was sampled from a woman aged 18 to 35 in good health and CMV-seronegative. The gene calls are TRBV7-6 and TRBJ2-7; 10 nucleotides agree with TRBD2. The CDR3 DNA is TGTGCCAGCAGCCTTAAGCGGGAGGGCCTGTACGAGCAGTACTTC. It codes for CASSLKREGLYEQYF.